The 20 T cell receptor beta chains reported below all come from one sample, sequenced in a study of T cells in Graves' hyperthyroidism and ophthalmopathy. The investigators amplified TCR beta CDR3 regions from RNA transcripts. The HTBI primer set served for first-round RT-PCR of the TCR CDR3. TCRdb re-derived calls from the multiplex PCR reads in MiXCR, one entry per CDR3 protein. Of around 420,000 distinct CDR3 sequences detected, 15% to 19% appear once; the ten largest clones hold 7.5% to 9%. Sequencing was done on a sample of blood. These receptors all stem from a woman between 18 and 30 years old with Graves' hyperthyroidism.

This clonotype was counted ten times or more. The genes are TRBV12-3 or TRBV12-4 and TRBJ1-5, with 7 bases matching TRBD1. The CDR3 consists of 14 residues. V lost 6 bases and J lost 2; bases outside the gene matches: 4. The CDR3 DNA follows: TGTGCCAGCAGGGACGACAGGGGCAATCAGCCCCAGCATTTT. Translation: CASRDDRGNQPQHF.

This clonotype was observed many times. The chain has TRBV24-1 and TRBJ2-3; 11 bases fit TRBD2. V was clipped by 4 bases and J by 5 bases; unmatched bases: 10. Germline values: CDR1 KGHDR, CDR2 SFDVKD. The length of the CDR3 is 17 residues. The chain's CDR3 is CATSDQLTSGIGDTQYF. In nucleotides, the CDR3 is TGTGCCACCAGTGACCAACTGACTAGCGGGATTGGAGATACGCAGTATTTT.

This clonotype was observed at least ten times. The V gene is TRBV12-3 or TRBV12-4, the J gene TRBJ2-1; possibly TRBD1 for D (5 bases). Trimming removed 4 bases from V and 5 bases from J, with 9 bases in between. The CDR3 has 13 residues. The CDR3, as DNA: TGTGCCAGCAGTTCCCCAGGGAACAATGAGCAGTTCTTC. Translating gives CASSSPGNNEQFF.

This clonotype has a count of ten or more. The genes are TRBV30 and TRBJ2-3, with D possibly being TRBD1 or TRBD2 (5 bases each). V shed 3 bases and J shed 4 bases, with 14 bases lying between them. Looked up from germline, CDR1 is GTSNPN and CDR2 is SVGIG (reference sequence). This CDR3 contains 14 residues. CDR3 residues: CAWRNGGEADTQYF. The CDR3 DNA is TGTGCCTGGAGGAATGGGGGAGAGGCAGATACGCAGTATTTT.

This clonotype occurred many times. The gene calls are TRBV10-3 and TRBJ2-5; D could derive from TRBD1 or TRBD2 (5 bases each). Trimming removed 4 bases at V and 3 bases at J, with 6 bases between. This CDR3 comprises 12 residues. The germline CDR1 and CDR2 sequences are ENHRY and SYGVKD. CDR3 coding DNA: TGTGCCATCAGTGGGGGGAAAGAGACCCAGTACTTC. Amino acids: CAISGGKETQYF.

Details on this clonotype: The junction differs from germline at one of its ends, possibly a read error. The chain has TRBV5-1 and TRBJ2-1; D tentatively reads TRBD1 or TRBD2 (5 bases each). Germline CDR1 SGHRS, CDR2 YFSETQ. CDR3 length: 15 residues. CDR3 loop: CASSPTGPINNEQLF. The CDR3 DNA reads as TGCGCCAGCAGCCCCACGGGACCTATCAACAATGAGCAGCTCTTC.

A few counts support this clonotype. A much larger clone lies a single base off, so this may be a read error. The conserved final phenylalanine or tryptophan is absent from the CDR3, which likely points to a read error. The CDR3 bases are TGTGCCAGCTCACCACCGACGGGAGGGCCGAGGTACGAGCAGTACATC. This sequence encodes CASSPPTGGPRYEQYI. The rearrangement joins TRBV18 to TRBJ2-7; 8 bases match TRBD2. The length of the CDR3 is 16 residues. J was trimmed by 4 bases and V by 0 bases; bases with no gene match: 8. Germline CDR1 KGHSH, CDR2 LQKENI.

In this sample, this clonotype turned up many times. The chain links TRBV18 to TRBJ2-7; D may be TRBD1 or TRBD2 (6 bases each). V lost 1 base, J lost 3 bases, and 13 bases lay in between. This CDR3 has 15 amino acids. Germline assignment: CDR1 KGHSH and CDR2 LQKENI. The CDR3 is CASSPRGARSYEQYF. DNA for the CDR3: TGTGCCAGCTCACCACGGGGGGCGAGAAGCTACGAGCAGTACTTC.

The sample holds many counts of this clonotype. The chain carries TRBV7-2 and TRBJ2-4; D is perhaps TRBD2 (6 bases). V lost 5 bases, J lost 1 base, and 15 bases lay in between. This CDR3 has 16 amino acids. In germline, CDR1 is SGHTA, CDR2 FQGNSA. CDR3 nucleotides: TGTGCCAGCAGCCTTAGCGGTACGGTCGCCAAAAACATTCAGTACTTC. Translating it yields CASSLSGTVAKNIQYF. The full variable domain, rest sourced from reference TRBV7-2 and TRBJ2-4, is GAGVSQSPSNKVTEKGKDVELRCDPISGHTALYWYRQSLGQGLEFLIYFQGNSAPDKSGLPSDRFSAERTGGSVSTLTIQRTQQEDSAVYLCASSLSGTVAKNIQYFGAGTRLSVL.

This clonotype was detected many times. CDR3 in amino acids: CASSFAGEQYF. In DNA form, the CDR3 reads TGTGCCAGCAGCTTCGCAGGGGAGCAGTACTTC. This chain uses TRBV7-9 with TRBJ2-7, with D possibly TRBD1 on 5 matching bases. This CDR3 has 11 residues. The germline V gene has CDR1 SEHNR and CDR2 FQNEAQ (reference sequence). V was clipped by 3 bases and J by 7 bases, with 7 bases between them.

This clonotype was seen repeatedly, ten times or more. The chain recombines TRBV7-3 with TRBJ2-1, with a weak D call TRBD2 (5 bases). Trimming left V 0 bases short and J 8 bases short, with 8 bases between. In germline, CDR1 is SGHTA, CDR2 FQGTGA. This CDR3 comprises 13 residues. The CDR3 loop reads CASSLTLAHEQFF. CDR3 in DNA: TGTGCCAGCAGCTTAACCCTAGCCCATGAGCAGTTCTTC.

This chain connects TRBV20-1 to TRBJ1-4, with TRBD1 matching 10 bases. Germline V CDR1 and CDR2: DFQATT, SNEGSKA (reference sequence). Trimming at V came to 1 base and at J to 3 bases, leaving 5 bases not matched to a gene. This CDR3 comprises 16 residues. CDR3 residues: CSARAGTGAPNEKLFF. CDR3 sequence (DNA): TGCAGTGCTAGAGCCGGGACAGGGGCCCCTAATGAAAAACTGTTTTTT.

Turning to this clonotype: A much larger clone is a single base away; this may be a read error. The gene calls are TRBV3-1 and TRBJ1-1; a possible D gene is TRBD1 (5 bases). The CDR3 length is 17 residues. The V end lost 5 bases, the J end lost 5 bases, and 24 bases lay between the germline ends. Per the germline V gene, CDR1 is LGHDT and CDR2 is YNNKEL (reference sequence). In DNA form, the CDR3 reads TGTGCCAGCAGCACCCTACGAGGCGGGGCGGCGGGGACTGAAGCTTTCTTT. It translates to CASSTLRGGAAGTEAFF.

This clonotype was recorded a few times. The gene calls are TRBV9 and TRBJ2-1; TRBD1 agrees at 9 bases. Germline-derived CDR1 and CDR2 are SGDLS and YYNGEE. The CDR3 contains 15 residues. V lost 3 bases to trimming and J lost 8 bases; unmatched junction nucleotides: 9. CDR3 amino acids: CASSGGDRAVDEQFF. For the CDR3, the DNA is TGTGCCAGCAGCGGAGGGGACAGGGCGGTGGATGAGCAGTTCTTC.

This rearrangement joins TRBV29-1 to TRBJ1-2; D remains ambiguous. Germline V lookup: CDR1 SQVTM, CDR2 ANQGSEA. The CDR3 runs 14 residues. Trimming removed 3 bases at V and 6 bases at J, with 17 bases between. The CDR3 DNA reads TGCAGCGTTGAGGGAGACGGGTATAAAAATGGCTACACCTTC. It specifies CSVEGDGYKNGYTF.

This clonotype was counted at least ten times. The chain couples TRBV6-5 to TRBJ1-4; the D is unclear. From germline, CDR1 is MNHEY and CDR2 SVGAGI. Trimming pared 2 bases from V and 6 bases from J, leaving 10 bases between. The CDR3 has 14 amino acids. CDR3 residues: CASSYGGTDEKLFF. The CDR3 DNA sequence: TGTGCCAGCAGTTACGGCGGCACAGATGAAAAACTGTTTTTT.

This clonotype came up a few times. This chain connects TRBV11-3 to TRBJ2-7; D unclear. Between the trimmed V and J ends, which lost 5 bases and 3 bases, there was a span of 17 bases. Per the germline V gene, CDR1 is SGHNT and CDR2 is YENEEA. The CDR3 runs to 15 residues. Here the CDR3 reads CASSPSLYNHYEQYF. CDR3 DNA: TGTGCCAGCAGCCCCTCATTATACAACCACTACGAGCAGTACTTC.

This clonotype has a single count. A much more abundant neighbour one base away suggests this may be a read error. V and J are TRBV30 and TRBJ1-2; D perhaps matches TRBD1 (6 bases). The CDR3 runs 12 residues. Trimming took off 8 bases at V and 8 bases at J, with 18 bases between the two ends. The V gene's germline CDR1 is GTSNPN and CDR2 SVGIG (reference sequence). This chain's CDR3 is CAARTEGEGYTF. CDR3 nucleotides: TGTGCCGCCCGGACAGAGGGCGAGGGCTACACCTTC. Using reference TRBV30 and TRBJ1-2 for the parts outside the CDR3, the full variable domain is SQTIHQWPATLVQPVGSPLSLECTVEGTSNPNLYWYRQAAGRGLQLLFYSVGIGQISSEVPQNLSASRPQDRQFILSSKKLLLSDSGFYLCAARTEGEGYTFGSGTRLTVV.

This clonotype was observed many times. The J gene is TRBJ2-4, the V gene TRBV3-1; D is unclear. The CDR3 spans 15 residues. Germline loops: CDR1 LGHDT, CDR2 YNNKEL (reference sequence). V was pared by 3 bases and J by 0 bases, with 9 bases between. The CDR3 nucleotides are TGTGCCAGCAGCCAGACGAGATTAGCCAAAAACATTCAGTACTTC. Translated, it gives CASSQTRLAKNIQYF.

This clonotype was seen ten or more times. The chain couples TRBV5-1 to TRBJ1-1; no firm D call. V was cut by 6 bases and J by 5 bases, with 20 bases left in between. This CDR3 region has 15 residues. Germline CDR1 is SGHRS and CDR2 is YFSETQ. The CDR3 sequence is CASTLPFEGKTEAFF. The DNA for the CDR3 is TGCGCCAGCACCCTCCCCTTCGAAGGGAAGACTGAAGCTTTCTTT.